These T cell receptor beta chains were read from a single sample in a study of CD8 T cells in ankylosing spondylitis. TCRdb itself ran the 5' RACE reads through MiXCR, one entry per CDR3 protein. The repertoire has 700,000 to 1,000,000 distinct CDR3 sequences, about 12% of them found once; the top ten carry more than 0.5%. Sequenced sample: blood, either unsorted or a sorted T cell fraction (not recorded which). The receptors were sampled from a male donor with ankylosing spondylitis. CDR3s include the opening cysteine and the closing phenylalanine or tryptophan. Clone size is stated in some rows and not others, as once, few, many or a class when expanded.

size,J,V,CDR3
few,TRBJ2-1,TRBV7-2,CASSLDLGNEQFF
many,TRBJ2-7,TRBV20-1,CSATSGRSYEQYF
many,TRBJ2-7,TRBV5-1,CASSLLDSEQYF
few,TRBJ1-2,TRBV6-1,CASSPSTGALYGYTF
-,TRBJ2-6,TRBV5-3,CARRCPGQGAGANVLTF
-,TRBJ1-4,TRBV10-3,CAISEQGSNEKLFF
few,TRBJ1-2,TRBV7-9,CASSLAVYRGYTF
few,TRBJ1-2,TRBV6-5,CASSYSGQPSNYGYTF
-,TRBJ2-7,TRBV4-3,CASSQDDRGPREQYF
few,TRBJ2-1,TRBV6-1,CAGSSTRTYNEQFF
few,TRBJ2-1,TRBV20-1,CSARDRLAGTNEQFF
-,TRBJ2-1,TRBV4-2,CASSQEQDYPADEQFF
-,TRBJ1-1,TRBV5-1,CASSLSRTGTTEAFF
few,TRBJ2-7,TRBV6-2/TRBV6-3,CASSPRGNTYEQYF
-,TRBJ1-2,TRBV7-3,CASSGTGQGYGYTF
-,TRBJ2-3,TRBV11-2,CASSSPRGADTQYF
-,TRBJ1-1,TRBV5-1,CASSGAERGNTEAFF
-,TRBJ2-7,TRBV4-1,CASSHGLLAGTIYEQYF
many,TRBJ1-3,TRBV4-3,CASSLRTGSSGNTIYF
-,TRBJ2-5,TRBV7-9,CASSSATLGETQYF
many,TRBJ2-5,TRBV7-2,CASSLGTGRLYF
-,TRBJ2-3,TRBV7-2,CASSSPPGYNTQYF
few,TRBJ2-1,TRBV19,CASSIAGGLDEQFF
few,TRBJ1-1,TRBV7-2,CASSSLGSQAEAFF
-,TRBJ2-7,TRBV4-1,CASSPRLPEAYEQYF
many,TRBJ2-1,TRBV29-1,CSAASGSHEQFF
few,TRBJ2-3,TRBV20-1,CSARVSGGADTQYF
few,TRBJ1-2,TRBV5-1,CASSFRRFYGYTF
few,TRBJ2-7,TRBV30,CAWGRQEYEQYF
-,TRBJ2-2,TRBV2,CASSVANFAGELFF
many,TRBJ2-1,TRBV20-1,CSARDPGTTNNEQFF
many,TRBJ1-6,TRBV24-1,CATNWIRANSPLHF
-,TRBJ1-5,TRBV6-2/TRBV6-3,CASSFTEQQPQHF
few,TRBJ2-7,TRBV7-8,CASSLRRGFLYEQYF
few,TRBJ2-1,TRBV24-1,CATSGRTGGMGEQFF
-,TRBJ2-1,TRBV20-1,CCARDQTSGNYNEQFF
-,TRBJ2-1,TRBV7-6,CASSVRDRVHNEQFF
many,TRBJ2-3,TRBV29-1,CSVEAGVGTDTQYF
-,TRBJ2-2,TRBV7-9,CASSPPDPQKELFF
-,TRBJ1-3,TRBV27,CASSLKGQQPSGNTIYF
once,TRBJ2-3,TRBV4-2,CASSQDPLLAATSTDTQYF
-,TRBJ2-1,TRBV5-1,CASSGLAGSGLIGQFF
many,TRBJ1-1,TRBV4-2,CASSRTRRDTEAFF
-,TRBJ2-3,TRBV20-1,CSATVGPRSTDTQYF
few,TRBJ2-2,TRBV12-3/TRBV12-4,CASSVWGAGFTGELFF
few,TRBJ2-7,TRBV5-1,CASTPTSGAYEQYF
few,TRBJ2-7,TRBV7-2,CASKRSGANSYEQYF
-,TRBJ2-5,TRBV24-1,CATSDPGLKYQETQYF
many,TRBJ1-1,TRBV7-3,CASSLRQYTEAFF